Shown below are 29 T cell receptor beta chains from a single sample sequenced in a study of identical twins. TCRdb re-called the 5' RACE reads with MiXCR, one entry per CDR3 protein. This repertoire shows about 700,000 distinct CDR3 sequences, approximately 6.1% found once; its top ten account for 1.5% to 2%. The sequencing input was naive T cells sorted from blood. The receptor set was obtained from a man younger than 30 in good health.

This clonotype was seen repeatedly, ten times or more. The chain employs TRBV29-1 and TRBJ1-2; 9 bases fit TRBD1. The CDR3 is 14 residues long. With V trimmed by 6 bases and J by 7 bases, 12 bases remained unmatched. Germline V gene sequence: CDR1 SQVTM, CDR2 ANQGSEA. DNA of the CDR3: TGCAGCGTCGCAGGACGGGGACAGGGCTCTGGCTACACCTTC. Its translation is CSVAGRGQGSGYTF. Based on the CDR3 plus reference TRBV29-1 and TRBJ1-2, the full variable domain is SAVISQKPSRDICQRGTSLTIQCQVDSQVTMMFWYRQQPGQSLTLIATANQGSEATYESGFVIDKFPISRPNLTFSTLTVSNMSPEDSSIYLCSVAGRGQGSGYTFGSGTRLTVV.

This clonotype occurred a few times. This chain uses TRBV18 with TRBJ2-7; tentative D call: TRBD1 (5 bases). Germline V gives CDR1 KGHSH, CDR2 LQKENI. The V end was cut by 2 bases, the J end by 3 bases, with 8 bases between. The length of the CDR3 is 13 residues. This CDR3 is CASSPFTGYEQYV. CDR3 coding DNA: TGTGCCAGCTCACCATTCACAGGCTACGAGCAGTACGTC.

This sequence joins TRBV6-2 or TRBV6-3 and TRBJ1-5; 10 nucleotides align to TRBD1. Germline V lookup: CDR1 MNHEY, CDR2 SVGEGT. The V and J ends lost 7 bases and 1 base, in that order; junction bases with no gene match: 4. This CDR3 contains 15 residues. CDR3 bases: TGTGCCAGCAAGTTGACAGGGGGCAGCAATCAGCCCCAGCATTTT. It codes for CASKLTGGSNQPQHF.

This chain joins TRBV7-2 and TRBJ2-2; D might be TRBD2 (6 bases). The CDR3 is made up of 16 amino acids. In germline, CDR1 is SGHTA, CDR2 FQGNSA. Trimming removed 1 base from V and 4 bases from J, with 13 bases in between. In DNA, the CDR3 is TGTGCCAGCAGCTTAGTCGCGGGAAAAGGCACCGGGGAGCTGTTTTTT. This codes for CASSLVAGKGTGELFF.

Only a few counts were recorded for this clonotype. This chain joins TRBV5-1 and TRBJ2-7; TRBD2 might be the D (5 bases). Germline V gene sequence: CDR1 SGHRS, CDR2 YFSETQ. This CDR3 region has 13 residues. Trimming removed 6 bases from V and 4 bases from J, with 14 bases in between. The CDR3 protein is CASNRPGDYEQYF. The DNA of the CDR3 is TGCGCCAGCAACCGCCCCGGGGATTACGAGCAGTACTTC. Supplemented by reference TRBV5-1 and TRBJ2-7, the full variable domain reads KAGVTQTPRYLIKTRGQQVTLSCSPISGHRSVSWYQQTPGQGLQFLFEYFSETQRNKGNFPGRFSGRQFSNSRSEMNVSTLELGDSALYLCASNRPGDYEQYFGPGTRLTVT.

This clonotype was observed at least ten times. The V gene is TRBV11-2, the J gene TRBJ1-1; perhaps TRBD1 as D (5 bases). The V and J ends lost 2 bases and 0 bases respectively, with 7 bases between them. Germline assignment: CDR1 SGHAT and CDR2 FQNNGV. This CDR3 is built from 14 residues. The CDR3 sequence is CASSLNRMNTEAFF. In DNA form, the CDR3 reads TGTGCCAGCAGCTTAAACAGGATGAACACTGAAGCTTTCTTT.

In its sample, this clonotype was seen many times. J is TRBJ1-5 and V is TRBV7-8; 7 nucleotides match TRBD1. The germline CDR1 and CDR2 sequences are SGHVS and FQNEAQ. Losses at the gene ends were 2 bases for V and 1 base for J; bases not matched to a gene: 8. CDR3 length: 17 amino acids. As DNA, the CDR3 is TGTGCCAGCAGCTTAAGTACAGGGGCCCTAAGCAATCAGCCCCAGCATTTT. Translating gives CASSLSTGALSNQPQHF.

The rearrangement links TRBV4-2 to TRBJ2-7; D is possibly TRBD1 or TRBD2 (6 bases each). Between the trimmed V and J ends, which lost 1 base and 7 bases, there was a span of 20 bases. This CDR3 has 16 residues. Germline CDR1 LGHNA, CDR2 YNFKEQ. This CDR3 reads CASSQGGDTALPEQYF. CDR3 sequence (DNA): TGTGCCAGCAGCCAAGGCGGGGACACGGCCCTTCCGGAGCAGTACTTC.

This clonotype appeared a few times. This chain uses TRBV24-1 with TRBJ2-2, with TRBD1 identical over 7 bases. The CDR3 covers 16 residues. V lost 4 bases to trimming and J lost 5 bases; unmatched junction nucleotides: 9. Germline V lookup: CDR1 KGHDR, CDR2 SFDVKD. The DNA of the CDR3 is TGTGCCACCAGTGAGATCGACAGGGTTCGGACCGGGGAGCTGTTTTTT. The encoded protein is CATSEIDRVRTGELFF.

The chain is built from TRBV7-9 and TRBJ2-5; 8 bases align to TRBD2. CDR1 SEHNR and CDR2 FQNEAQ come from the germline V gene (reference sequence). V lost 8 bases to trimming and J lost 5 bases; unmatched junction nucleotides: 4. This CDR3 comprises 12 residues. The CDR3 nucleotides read TGTGCCAGCCGACTAGCGCCCGAGACCCAGTACTTC. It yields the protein CASRLAPETQYF. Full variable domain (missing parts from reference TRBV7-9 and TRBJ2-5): DTGVSQNPRHKITKRGQNVTFRCDPISEHNRLYWYRQTLGQGPEFLTYFQNEAQLEKSRLLSDRFSAERPKGSFSTLEIQRTEQGDSAMYLCASRLAPETQYFGPGTRLLVL.

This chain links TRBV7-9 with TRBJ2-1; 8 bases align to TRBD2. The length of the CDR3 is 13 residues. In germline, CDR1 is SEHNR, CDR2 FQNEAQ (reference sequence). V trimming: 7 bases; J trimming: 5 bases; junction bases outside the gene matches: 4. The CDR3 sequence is CASKLADHNEQFF. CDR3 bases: TGTGCCAGCAAACTAGCGGACCACAATGAGCAGTTCTTC.

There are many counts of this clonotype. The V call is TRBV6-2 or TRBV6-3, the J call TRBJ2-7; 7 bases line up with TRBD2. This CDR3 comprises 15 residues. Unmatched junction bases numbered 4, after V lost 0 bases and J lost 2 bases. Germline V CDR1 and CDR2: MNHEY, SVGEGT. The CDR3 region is CASSYSTGRPYEQYF. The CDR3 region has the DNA TGTGCCAGCAGTTACTCGACCGGGAGGCCCTACGAGCAGTACTTC.

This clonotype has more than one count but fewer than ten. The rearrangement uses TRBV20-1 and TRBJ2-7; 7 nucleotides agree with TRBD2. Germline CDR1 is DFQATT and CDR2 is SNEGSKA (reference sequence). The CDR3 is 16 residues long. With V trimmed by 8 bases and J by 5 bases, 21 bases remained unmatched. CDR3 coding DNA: TGCAGTCCGGCGGGAGATTATCGTACGGCAGAAGACGAGCAGTACTTC. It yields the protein CSPAGDYRTAEDEQYF.

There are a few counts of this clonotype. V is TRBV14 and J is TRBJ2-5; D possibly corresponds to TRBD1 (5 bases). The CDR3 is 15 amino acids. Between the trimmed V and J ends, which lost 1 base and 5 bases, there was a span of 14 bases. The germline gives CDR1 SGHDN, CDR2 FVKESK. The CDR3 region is CASSQVSAGLETQYF. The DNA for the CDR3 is TGTGCCAGCAGCCAAGTCTCGGCAGGGCTCGAGACCCAGTACTTC.

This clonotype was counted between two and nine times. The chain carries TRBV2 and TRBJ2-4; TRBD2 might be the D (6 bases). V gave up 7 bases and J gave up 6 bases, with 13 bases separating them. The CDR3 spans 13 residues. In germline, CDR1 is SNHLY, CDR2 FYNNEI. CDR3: CASIYGSRNIQYF. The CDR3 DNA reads TGTGCCAGCATTTACGGGAGTAGAAACATTCAGTACTTC.

As DNA, the CDR3 is TGTGCCAGCAGCCCCATGAGGGGGACCTACAATGAGCAGTTCTTC. Its translation: CASSPMRGTYNEQFF. The chain combines TRBV6-2 or TRBV6-3 with TRBJ2-1; D might be TRBD1 (6 bases). V lost 6 bases to trimming and J lost 2 bases, with 14 bases between them. CDR1 and CDR2 from the germline V gene are MNHEY and SVGEGT. The CDR3 runs to 15 residues.

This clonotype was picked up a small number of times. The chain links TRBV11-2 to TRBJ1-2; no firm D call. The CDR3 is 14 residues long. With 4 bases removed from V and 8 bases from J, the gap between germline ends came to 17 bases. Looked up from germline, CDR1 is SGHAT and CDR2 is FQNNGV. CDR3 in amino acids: CASSSLRGSGGYTF. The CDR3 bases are TGTGCCAGCAGCTCCCTTCGGGGATCTGGGGGCTACACCTTC.

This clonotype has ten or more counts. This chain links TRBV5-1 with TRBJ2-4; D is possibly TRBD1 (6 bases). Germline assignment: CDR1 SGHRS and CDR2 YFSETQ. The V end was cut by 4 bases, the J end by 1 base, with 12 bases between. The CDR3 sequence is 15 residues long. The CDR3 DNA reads TGCGCCAGCAGCACAGGGTTCGGCGCCAAAAACATTCAGTACTTC. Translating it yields CASSTGFGAKNIQYF.

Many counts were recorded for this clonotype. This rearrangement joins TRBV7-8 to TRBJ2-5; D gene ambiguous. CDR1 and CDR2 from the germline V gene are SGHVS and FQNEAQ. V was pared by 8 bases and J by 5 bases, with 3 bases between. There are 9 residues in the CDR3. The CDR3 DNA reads TGTGCCAGCCCTGAGACCCAGTACTTC. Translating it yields CASPETQYF.

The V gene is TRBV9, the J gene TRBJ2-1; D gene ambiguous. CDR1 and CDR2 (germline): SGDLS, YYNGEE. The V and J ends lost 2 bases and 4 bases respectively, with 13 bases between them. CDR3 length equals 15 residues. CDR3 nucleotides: TGTGCCAGCAGCGTCCGCGGAGAAGGGTACAATGAGCAGTTCTTC. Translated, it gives CASSVRGEGYNEQFF.

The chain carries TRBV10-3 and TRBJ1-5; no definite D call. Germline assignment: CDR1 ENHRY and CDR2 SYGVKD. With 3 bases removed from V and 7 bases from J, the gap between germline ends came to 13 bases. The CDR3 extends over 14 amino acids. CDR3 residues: CAISDLGNRQPQHF. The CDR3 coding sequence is TGTGCCATCAGTGATCTCGGTAATCGGCAGCCCCAGCATTTT.

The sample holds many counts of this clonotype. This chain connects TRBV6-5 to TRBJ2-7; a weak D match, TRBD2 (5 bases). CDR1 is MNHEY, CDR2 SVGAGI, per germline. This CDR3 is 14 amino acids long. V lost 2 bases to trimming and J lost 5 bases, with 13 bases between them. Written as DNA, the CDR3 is TGTGCCAGCAGTTACCGGGAAACAACCAACGAGCAGTACTTC. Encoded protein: CASSYRETTNEQYF.

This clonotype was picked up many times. This chain's CDR3 is CASRRFLLGFNTEAFF. The CDR3 DNA is TGTGCCAGCCGGAGGTTTTTGTTGGGGTTTAACACTGAAGCTTTCTTT. The genes are TRBV12-3 or TRBV12-4 and TRBJ1-1; D remains ambiguous. Trimming took 8 bases from V and 2 from J, leaving 21 bases between them. The CDR3 has 16 residues.

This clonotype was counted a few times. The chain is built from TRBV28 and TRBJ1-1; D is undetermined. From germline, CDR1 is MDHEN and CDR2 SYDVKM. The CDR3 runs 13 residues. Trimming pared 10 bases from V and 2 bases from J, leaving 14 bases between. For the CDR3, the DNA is TGTGCCATTGGCATGGGAGGAAACACTGAAGCTTTCTTT. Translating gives CAIGMGGNTEAFF.

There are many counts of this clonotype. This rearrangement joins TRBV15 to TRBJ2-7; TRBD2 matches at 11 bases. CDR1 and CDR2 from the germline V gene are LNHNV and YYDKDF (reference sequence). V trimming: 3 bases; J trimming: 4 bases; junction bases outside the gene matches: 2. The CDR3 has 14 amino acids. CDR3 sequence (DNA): TGTGCCACCAGCAGGACTAGCGGGATATACGAGCAGTACTTC. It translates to CATSRTSGIYEQYF.

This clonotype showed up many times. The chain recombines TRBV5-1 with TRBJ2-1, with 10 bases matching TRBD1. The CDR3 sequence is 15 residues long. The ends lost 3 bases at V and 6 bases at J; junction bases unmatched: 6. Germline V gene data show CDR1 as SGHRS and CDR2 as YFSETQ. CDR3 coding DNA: TGCGCCAGCAGCTCAGGACAGGGGGTCGTCAATGAGCAGTTCTTC. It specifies CASSSGQGVVNEQFF.

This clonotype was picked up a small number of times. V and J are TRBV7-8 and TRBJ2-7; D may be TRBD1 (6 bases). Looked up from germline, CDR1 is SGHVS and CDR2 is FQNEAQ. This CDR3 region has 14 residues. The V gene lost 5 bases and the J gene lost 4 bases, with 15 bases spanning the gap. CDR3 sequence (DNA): TGTGCCAGCAGCCGGGCACAGGGAAGTTACGAGCAGTACTTC. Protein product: CASSRAQGSYEQYF. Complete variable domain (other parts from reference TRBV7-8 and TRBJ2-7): GAGVSQSPRYKVAKRGQDVALRCDPISGHVSLFWYQQALGQGPEFLTYFQNEAQLDKSGLPSDRFFAERPEGSVSTLKIQRTQQEDSAVYLCASSRAQGSYEQYFGPGTRLTVT.

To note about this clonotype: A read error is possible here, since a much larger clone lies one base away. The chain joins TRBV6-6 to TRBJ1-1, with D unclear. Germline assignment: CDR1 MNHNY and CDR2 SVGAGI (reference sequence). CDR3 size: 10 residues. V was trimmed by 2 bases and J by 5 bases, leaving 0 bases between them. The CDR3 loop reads CASSYTEAFF. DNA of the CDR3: TGTGCCAGCAGTTACACTGAAGCTTTCTTT.

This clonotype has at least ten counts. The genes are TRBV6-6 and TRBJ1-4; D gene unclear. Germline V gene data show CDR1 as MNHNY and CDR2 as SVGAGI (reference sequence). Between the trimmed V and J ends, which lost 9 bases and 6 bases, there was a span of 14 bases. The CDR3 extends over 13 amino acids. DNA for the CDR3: TGTGCCAGTATCAAGGAGCCATATGAAAAACTGTTTTTT. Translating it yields CASIKEPYEKLFF.